The 14 T cell receptor beta chains below all came from one sample that was sequenced in a study of PD-1 blockade in mismatch repair-deficient tumors. Libraries were prepared by immunoSEQ multiplex PCR; TCRdb keeps only in-frame clonotypes and omits some of them. Of about 130,000 clones listed, about 88% are singletons. The source material was peripheral blood, sampled just over 70 weeks after starting pembrolizumab. These receptors were collected from an adult with mismatch repair-deficient cancer.

The chain has TRBV15 and TRBJ2-1; TRBD2 matches 11 bases. The CDR3 covers 16 residues. Looked up from germline, CDR1 is LNHNV and CDR2 is YYDKDF (reference sequence). The trim removed 0 bases at V and 4 bases at J, leaving 2 bases unmatched. The CDR3 region is CATSRDLAGGYNEQFF. The CDR3 DNA is TGTGCCACCAGCAGAGATTTAGCGGGAGGGTACAATGAGCAGTTCTTC.

This chain uses TRBV5-1 with TRBJ2-1; D is possibly TRBD2 (5 bases). Germline-derived CDR1 and CDR2 are SGHRS and YFSETQ. Trimming stripped 0 bases from V and 2 bases from J, with 6 bases between. This CDR3 is 14 amino acids long. CDR3 sequence reads: CASSLAGTYNEQFF. The CDR3 DNA reads as TGCGCCAGCAGCTTGGCCGGGACCTACAATGAGCAGTTCTTC.

The rearrangement links TRBV6-6 to TRBJ1-1, with TRBD1 identical over 9 bases. This CDR3 has 15 residues. The V segment lost 10 bases and the J segment 8 bases; nucleotides outside the gene matches: 17. The germline V gene has CDR1 MNHNY and CDR2 SVGAGI (reference sequence). As DNA, the CDR3 is TGTGCCACCCTTGCGACAGGGGGAGCGGGGACGGAAGCTTTCTTT. The encoded protein is CATLATGGAGTEAFF.

The V call is TRBV19, the J call TRBJ2-7, with a weak D call TRBD1 (6 bases). Per germline, CDR1 LNHDA and CDR2 SQIVND (reference sequence). The CDR3 is made up of 13 amino acids. V gave up 8 bases and J gave up 2 bases, with 13 bases separating them. The CDR3 nucleotides read TGTGCCAGTCAGAACAGGGAAACCTACGAGCAGTACTTC. It is translated as CASQNRETYEQYF. The full variable domain, completed using reference TRBV19 and TRBJ2-7, is DGGITQSPKYLFRKEGQNVTLSCEQNLNHDAMYWYRQDPGQGLRLIYYSQIVNDFQKGDIAEGYSVSREKKESFPLTVTSAQKNPTAFYLCASQNRETYEQYFGPGTRLTVT.

This chain uses TRBV19 with TRBJ1-1, with a weak D call TRBD1 (5 bases). Germline loops: CDR1 LNHDA, CDR2 SQIVND (reference sequence). The CDR3 contains 15 residues. V lost 2 bases and J 4 bases, leaving 14 bases between the germline ends. The CDR3 DNA reads TGTGCCAGTAGTATATCCAGGGCCGGGCGCACTGAAGCTTTCTTT. Protein sequence: CASSISRAGRTEAFF.

This sequence joins TRBV19 and TRBJ2-1, with TRBD2 matching 9 bases. The CDR3 runs to 16 residues. Germline trimming cut 1 base from V and 4 bases from J; bases unmatched to any gene: 5. The germline V gene has CDR1 LNHDA and CDR2 SQIVND (reference sequence). The CDR3, as DNA: TGTGCCAGTAGTATAGTTGCTAGCGGGGCTTACAATGAGCAGTTCTTC. Its translation is CASSIVASGAYNEQFF.

The chain uses TRBV6-5 and TRBJ1-5; no reliable D call. The CDR3 length is 14 residues. Trimming stripped 6 bases from V and 7 bases from J, with 16 bases between. CDR1 MNHEY and CDR2 SVGAGI come from the germline V gene. As DNA, the CDR3 is TGTGCCAGCAGCCCCGGTGTAGTTGGGCAGCCCCAGCATTTT. It codes for CASSPGVVGQPQHF.

CDR3 sequence (DNA): TGTGCCAGCAGCCGGACTAGCGGGAGCGGCGCCTACAATGAGCAGTTCTTC. Translated, it gives CASSRTSGSGAYNEQFF. The chain has TRBV11-2 and TRBJ2-1; 13 bases fit TRBD2. The CDR3 runs 17 residues. V was pared by 5 bases and J by 2 bases, with 6 bases of the junction left unmatched. Germline lookup yields CDR1 SGHAT and CDR2 FQNNGV.

The V gene is TRBV7-2, the J gene TRBJ2-5; D is possibly TRBD2 (6 bases). V was cut by 0 bases and J by 5 bases, with 19 bases left in between. The CDR3 is made up of 17 amino acids. Per germline, CDR1 SGHTA and CDR2 FQGNSA. The CDR3 region is CASSLARRGVNGETQYF. The CDR3 nucleotides are TGTGCCAGCAGCTTAGCCAGGAGGGGCGTTAACGGGGAGACCCAGTACTTC.

The V and J genes are TRBV15 and TRBJ2-3, with D possibly TRBD1 on 6 matching bases. The CDR3 sequence is 15 residues long. Germline V lookup: CDR1 LNHNV, CDR2 YYDKDF (reference sequence). V lost 5 bases and J lost 3, with 15 bases in between. CDR3 coding DNA: TGTGCCACCAGCGCCCGGGTCCAGGGGACAGATACGCAGTATTTT. Protein product: CATSARVQGTDTQYF.

V usage is TRBV9 and J usage is TRBJ1-4, with TRBD1 matching 9 bases. The CDR3 runs 15 residues. Germline V gives CDR1 SGDLS, CDR2 YYNGEE. Losses at the gene ends were 3 bases for V and 6 bases for J; bases not matched to a gene: 6. The CDR3 DNA sequence: TGTGCCAGCAGCGCCGACGGGACAGGGTATGAAAAACTGTTTTTT. Translation: CASSADGTGYEKLFF.

This clone was detected a few times. Distinct nucleotide sequences in the sample also encode this CDR3. The rearrangement uses TRBV4-3 and TRBJ2-7, with 12 bases that match TRBD1. This CDR3 has 14 residues. Germline values: CDR1 LGHNA, CDR2 YSLEER. V was pared by 3 bases and J by 4 bases, with 1 base of the junction left unmatched. The CDR3 spells CASSQGQGAYEQYF. In nucleotides, the CDR3 is TGCGCCAGCAGCCAGGGACAGGGGGCTTACGAGCAGTACTTC.

The rearrangement joins TRBV5-1 to TRBJ2-1, with D possibly matching TRBD2 (5 bases). Germline V CDR1 and CDR2: SGHRS, YFSETQ. This CDR3 spans 14 amino acids. V was trimmed by 6 bases and J by 7 bases, leaving 17 bases between them. CDR3 nucleotides: TGCGCCAGCACCCTCGGAGCGGAAGTAAATGAGCAGTTCTTC. It codes for CASTLGAEVNEQFF. Looking up the rest from reference TRBV5-1 and TRBJ2-1 gives the full variable domain: KAGVTQTPRYLIKTRGQQVTLSCSPISGHRSVSWYQQTPGQGLQFLFEYFSETQRNKGNFPGRFSGRQFSNSRSEMNVSTLELGDSALYLCASTLGAEVNEQFFGPGTRLTVL.

V is TRBV7-3 and J is TRBJ2-3; 11 bases line up with TRBD2. Trimming at V came to 2 bases and at J to 1 base, leaving 2 bases not matched to a gene. There are 16 residues in the CDR3. CDR1 and CDR2 (germline): SGHTA, FQGTGA. For the CDR3, the DNA is TGTGCCAGCAGCTTACCGACTAGCGGGGGCACAGATACGCAGTATTTT. It translates to CASSLPTSGGTDTQYF. The full variable domain, with the rest looked up from reference TRBV7-3 and TRBJ2-3, is GAGVSQTPSNKVTEKGKYVELRCDPISGHTALYWYRQSLGQGPEFLIYFQGTGAADDSGLPNDRFFAVRPEGSVSTLKIQRTERGDSAVYLCASSLPTSGGTDTQYFGPGTRLTVL.